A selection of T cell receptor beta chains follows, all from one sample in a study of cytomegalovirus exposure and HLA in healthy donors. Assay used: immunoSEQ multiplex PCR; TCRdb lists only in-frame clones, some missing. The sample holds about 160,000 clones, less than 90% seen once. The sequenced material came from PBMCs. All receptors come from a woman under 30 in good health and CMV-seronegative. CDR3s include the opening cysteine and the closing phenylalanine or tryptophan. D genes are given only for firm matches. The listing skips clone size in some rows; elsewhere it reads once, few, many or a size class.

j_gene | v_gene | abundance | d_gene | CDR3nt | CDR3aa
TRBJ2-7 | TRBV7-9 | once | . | TGTGCCAGCAGCTCTTTCTACGAGCAGTACTTC | CASSSFYEQYF
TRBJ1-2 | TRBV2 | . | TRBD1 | TGTGCCAGCAGTGAGGGCGGGACAGGGGGTGGCTACACCTTC | CASSEGGTGGGYTF
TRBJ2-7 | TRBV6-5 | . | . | TGTGCCAGCAGTTACTCTGGGGGACACTACGAGCAGTACTTC | CASSYSGGHYEQYF
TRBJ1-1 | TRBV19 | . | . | TGTGCCAGTAGTTCCGTATTCGGGAGGGGGAACACTGAAGCTTTCTTT | CASSSVFGRGNTEAFF
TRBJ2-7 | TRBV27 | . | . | TGTGCCAGCAGACACCGGGCCGGCGGGTCCTACGAGCAGTACTTC | CASRHRAGGSYEQYF
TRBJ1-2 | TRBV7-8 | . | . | TGTGCCAGCAGCCTGGGGACATCAGGGGGCTACACCTTC | CASSLGTSGGYTF
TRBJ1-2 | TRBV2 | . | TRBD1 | TGTGCCAGCAGGGTTCAGGGGGGCGGCTACACCTTC | CASRVQGGGYTF
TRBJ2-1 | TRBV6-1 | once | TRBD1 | TGTGCCAGCAGTGAGACAGGGGCAATGTTGGAGCAGTTCTTC | CASSETGAMLEQFF
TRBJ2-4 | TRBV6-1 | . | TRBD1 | TGTGCCAGCAGCCAGGACAGGGAGTACGAAAACATTCAGTACTTC | CASSQDREYENIQYF
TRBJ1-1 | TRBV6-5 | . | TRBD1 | TGTGCCAGCAGTTACCGACAGGGGGATACTTTCTTT | CASSYRQGDTFF
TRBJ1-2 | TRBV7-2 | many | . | TGTGCCAGCAGCTTACAGGGTAATGGCTACACCTTC | CASSLQGNGYTF
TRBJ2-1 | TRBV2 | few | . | TGTGCCAGCAGTGAAGAACAGGGCACCTACAATGAGCAGTTCTTC | CASSEEQGTYNEQFF
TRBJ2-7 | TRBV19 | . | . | TGTGCCAGTTCCCAGGGAAGCTCCTACGAGCAGTACTTC | CASSQGSSYEQYF
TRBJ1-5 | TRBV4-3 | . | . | TGCGCCAGCAGCCAAGCCCTGACTATGGAGCCCCAGCATTTT | CASSQALTMEPQHF
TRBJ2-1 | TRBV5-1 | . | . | TGCGCCAGCAGCATCCTCAATGAGCAGTTCTTC | CASSILNEQFF
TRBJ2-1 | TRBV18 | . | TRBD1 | TGTGCCAGCTCACGCTACAAGGCAGGGGGCTACAATGAGCAGTTCTTC | CASSRYKAGGYNEQFF
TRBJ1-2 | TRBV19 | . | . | TGTGCCAGTAGTATGGGCAGAATTGGCTACACCTTC | CASSMGRIGYTF
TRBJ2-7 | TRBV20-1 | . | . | TGCAGTGCCACGGGAGCCTACGAGCAGTACTTC | CSATGAYEQYF
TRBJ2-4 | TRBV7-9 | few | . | TGTGCCAGCAGCTTTCCAGGGCTAGCCAAAAACATTCAGTACTTC | CASSFPGLAKNIQYF
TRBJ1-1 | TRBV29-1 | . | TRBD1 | TGCAGCGCTAGAGACAGGGCGACTGAAGCTTTCTTT | CSARDRATEAFF
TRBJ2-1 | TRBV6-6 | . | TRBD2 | TGTGCCAGCAGTTACTCTCTAGCGGGAGATGAGCAGTTCTTC | CASSYSLAGDEQFF
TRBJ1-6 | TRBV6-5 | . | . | TGTGCCAGCAGTTACGGGGGGAGCTCCTATAATTCACCCCTCCACTTT | CASSYGGSSYNSPLHF
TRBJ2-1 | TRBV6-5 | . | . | TGTGCCAGCACCGAGGGGGGGGGCCCGCTCAATGAGCAGTTCTTC | CASTEGGGPLNEQFF
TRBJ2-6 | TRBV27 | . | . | TGTGCCAGCAGTTTATCCTCGTTTCCTGGGGCCAACGTCCTGACTTTC | CASSLSSFPGANVLTF